These T cell receptor beta chains were read from a single sample in a study of shared clonotypes between healthy human individuals. Sequenced by immunoSEQ multiplex PCR; TCRdb stores in-frame clones only, minus some. The sample has over a million clones, 78% seen once. The sequenced material came from memory CD4+ T cells from PBMCs. These receptors all come from a man aged 18 to 30 in good health. Some clones in this sample may be carry-over from other donors' samples. Both conserved end residues are part of each CDR3. A D gene is named only where the DNA matches it firmly. Some rows mark clone size as missing; the rest say once, few, many or name a class of expanded clone.

j_gene	abundance	d_gene	v_gene	CDR3nt	CDR3aa
TRBJ2-1	NA	TRBD2	TRBV7-7	TGTGCCAGCAGCCCACGGAGTGGGACTAGCGCCTACAATGAGCAGTTCTTC	CASSPRSGTSAYNEQFF
TRBJ2-3	once	NA	TRBV5-6	TGTGCCAGCAGCCGAACGGGTAATACGCAGTATTTT	CASSRTGNTQYF
TRBJ2-7	NA	NA	TRBV6-5	TGTGCCAGCAGGACCCCCTCGTCCTCCTACGAGCAGTACTTC	CASRTPSSSYEQYF
TRBJ2-5	NA	NA	TRBV4-2	TGTGCCAGCAGCCAAGTGGGTAGCGGTCAAGAGACCCAGTACTTC	CASSQVGSGQETQYF
TRBJ1-1	NA	NA	TRBV27	TGTGCCAGCAGTTTTTACGGGTTGAACACTGAAGCTTTCTTT	CASSFYGLNTEAFF
TRBJ1-1	NA	TRBD1	TRBV29-1	TGCAGCGTCGAAAGGGACAGGGGACCGAACACTGAAGCTTTCTTT	CSVERDRGPNTEAFF
TRBJ2-5	NA	TRBD2	TRBV7-2	TGTGCCAGCAGCGAATTACTAGCGGGAGGGCCGGCCCAAGAGACCCAGTACTTC	CASSELLAGGPAQETQYF
TRBJ1-1	NA	NA	TRBV5-5	TGTGCCAGCAGCTTGGCCGGGGTGACTGAAGCTTTCTTT	CASSLAGVTEAFF
TRBJ1-1	once	TRBD1	TRBV2	TGTGCCAGCTCCCGGGGACAGATGAACACTGAAGCTTTCTTT	CASSRGQMNTEAFF
TRBJ1-1	NA	NA	TRBV28	TGTGCCAGCAGTACGGGGGGACCCGGGTTCAACACTGAAGCTTTCTTT	CASSTGGPGFNTEAFF
TRBJ1-1	few	TRBD1	TRBV19	TGTGCCAGTAGTTGGGGGACAGGGACTGAAGCTTTCTTT	CASSWGTGTEAFF
TRBJ2-5	NA	NA	TRBV27	TGTGCCAGCAGTAAGGGGACCGGGTGGGGTGAGACCCAGTACTTC	CASSKGTGWGETQYF
TRBJ2-3	many	TRBD2	TRBV19	TGTGCCAGTAGTGGGGGAGTGGGGAGGGCCACAGATACGCAGTATTTT	CASSGGVGRATDTQYF
TRBJ1-1	once	NA	TRBV7-2	TGTGCCAGCAGCTTAGCTGGGGGTTTCACTGAAGCTTTCTTT	CASSLAGGFTEAFF
TRBJ2-5	NA	TRBD2	TRBV4-1	TGCGCCAGCAGCCAAGTTGCGGGAGTCGCAGAGACCCAGTACTTC	CASSQVAGVAETQYF
TRBJ2-4	few	TRBD1	TRBV4-1	TGCGCCAGCAGCCAAGTCTGGACAGGGGTAAACATTCAGTACTTC	CASSQVWTGVNIQYF
TRBJ1-4	NA	NA	TRBV7-2	TGTGCCAGCAGCTTAGGTCAGGGGATCCCTAATGAAAAACTGTTTTTT	CASSLGQGIPNEKLFF
TRBJ1-2	NA	TRBD1	TRBV29-1	TGCAGCGTTGAACCCCTACGGGACAGTCGTCGGGGCTACACCTTC	CSVEPLRDSRRGYTF
TRBJ2-5	NA	NA	TRBV2	TGTGCCAGCAGTGTTCAGGGCGGCCAAGAGACCCAGTACTTC	CASSVQGGQETQYF
TRBJ1-5	NA	NA	TRBV19	TGTGCCAGTAGTGTCCAGGGAGCGGCCCCACCTTATAGCAATCAGCCCCAGCATTTT	CASSVQGAAPPYSNQPQHF
TRBJ1-5	NA	NA	TRBV6-1	TGTGCCAGCACCTCAAGGTTTGGCAATCAGCCCCAGCATTTT	CASTSRFGNQPQHF
TRBJ2-3	NA	NA	TRBV6-5	TGTGCCAGCAGCGTAACAGGATCTAGCACAGATACGCAGTATTTT	CASSVTGSSTDTQYF
TRBJ2-7	once	NA	TRBV6-1	TGTGCCAGCAGTGATTTAAGGGGCTACGAGCAGTACTTC	CASSDLRGYEQYF
TRBJ2-7	NA	TRBD1	TRBV5-4	TGTGCCAGCAGCACGGGACCGGGACAGGGGCCGGGGGGGCAGTACTTC	CASSTGPGQGPGGQYF
TRBJ1-2	NA	NA	TRBV10-2	TGCGCCAGCAGTGAGGGCAGGCCTACATATGGCTACACCTTC	CASSEGRPTYGYTF
TRBJ2-2	NA	NA	TRBV18	TGTGCCAGCTCACCACGCGCAGGGGCGAACACCGGGGAGCTGTTTTTT	CASSPRAGANTGELFF
TRBJ2-6	NA	NA	TRBV19	TGTGCCAGTAGTATAGTGGTGTGGCAGTTGAGCTCTGGGGCCAACGTCCTGACTTTC	CASSIVVWQLSSGANVLTF
TRBJ1-2	NA	NA	TRBV28	TGTGCCAGCAGGGAATGGGGGGCGGACTATGGCTACACCTTC	CASREWGADYGYTF
TRBJ2-3	NA	NA	TRBV2	TGTGCCAGCAGTGCCCAGGGTCCGAGCACAGATACGCAGTATTTT	CASSAQGPSTDTQYF
TRBJ2-2	NA	TRBD1	TRBV6-6	TGTGCCAGCAACAGAGGGACAGGGGCAACCGGGGAGCTGTTTTTT	CASNRGTGATGELFF
TRBJ2-1	NA	TRBD2	TRBV28	TGTGCCAGCAGCCCGGAGGGACTAGGATCGTACAATGAGCAGTTCTTC	CASSPEGLGSYNEQFF
TRBJ2-7	NA	TRBD2	TRBV5-4	TGTGCCAGCAGTTCCACCCGGGGGGGGAAGCAGTACTTC	CASSSTRGGKQYF
TRBJ2-1	NA	TRBD2	TRBV4-2	TGTGCCAGCAGCCCGATGAAGCGGGGTTACAATGAGCAGTTCTTC	CASSPMKRGYNEQFF
TRBJ2-5	NA	TRBD2	TRBV7-8	TGTGCCAGCAGCACTAGCGGGAGGGGGGGAGAGACCCAGTACTTC	CASSTSGRGGETQYF
TRBJ2-7	NA	TRBD1	TRBV2	TGTGCCAGCAGTGAGACAGGGGCCTACGAGCAGTACTTC	CASSETGAYEQYF
TRBJ2-7	NA	TRBD1	TRBV27	TGTGCCAGCAGTCGTTCCGGGACAGGGGGCAAGGGCGAGCAGTACTTC	CASSRSGTGGKGEQYF
TRBJ1-5	many	TRBD1	TRBV10-1	TGCGCCAGCAGGACAGGGAACGGGCATGTCGGTCAGCCCCAGCATTTT	CASRTGNGHVGQPQHF
TRBJ1-1	NA	NA	TRBV5-4	TGTGCCAGCAGCTTCGGAGGGGATAACACTGAAGCTTTCTTT	CASSFGGDNTEAFF
TRBJ2-1	NA	NA	TRBV21-1	TGTGCCAGCAGCCCGGGGTTCACGTTCTTC	CASSPGFTFF
TRBJ2-7	NA	TRBD2	TRBV30	TGTGCCTGGAGTCGCCTGGGGGGGAGCTCCTACGAGCAGTACTTC	CAWSRLGGSSYEQYF
TRBJ2-7	NA	NA	TRBV28	TGTGCCAGTTGGGGGCGGGCTTCCTACGAGCAGTACTTC	CASWGRASYEQYF
TRBJ2-6	NA	TRBD2	TRBV10-3	TGTGCCATCTACCCGGGACTAGCGGGGTCCTCTGGGGCCAACGTCCTGACTTTC	CAIYPGLAGSSGANVLTF
TRBJ1-1	NA	TRBD1	TRBV27	TGTGCCAGCAGTCAGATTGCACAGGGGGCAGGGACTGAAGCTTTCTTT	CASSQIAQGAGTEAFF
TRBJ2-7	NA	NA	TRBV28	TGTGCCAGCTCAGCCAGAACCTACGAGCAGTACTTC	CASSARTYEQYF
TRBJ2-7	NA	TRBD1	TRBV30	TGTGCCTGGAGTGCAGGGGGTTACGAGCAGTACTTC	CAWSAGGYEQYF
TRBJ2-5	few	TRBD1	TRBV6-1	TGTGCCAGCAGCACAGGGGGCGGTTCGCAGACCCAGTACTTC	CASSTGGGSQTQYF
TRBJ1-4	NA	NA	TRBV5-1	TGCGCCAGCGGAATGACCGCGTCTAATGAAAAACTGTTTTTT	CASGMTASNEKLFF
TRBJ2-7	once	NA	TRBV6-5	TGTGCCAGCAGCTCCGGAAGGGGGGCCACCTACGAGCAGTACTTC	CASSSGRGATYEQYF
TRBJ2-7	NA	TRBD1	TRBV4-3	TGCGCCAGCAGCCAAGTCGCGGCAGGGGGCTACGAGCAGTACTTC	CASSQVAAGGYEQYF
TRBJ1-5	once	NA	TRBV27	TGTGCCAGCACCCTTCACCCCAGGGGACAGCCCCAGCATTTT	CASTLHPRGQPQHF
TRBJ1-5	NA	NA	TRBV30	TGTGCCTGGAGTGTTCGAGGGTTGAATCAGCCCCAGCATTTT	CAWSVRGLNQPQHF
TRBJ1-2	NA	TRBD1	TRBV27	TGTGCCAGCAGTCGGACAGGGAACTATGGCTACACCTTC	CASSRTGNYGYTF
TRBJ1-1	few	NA	TRBV29-1	TGCAGCGTTGTGGGACCGAACACTGAAGCTTTCTTT	CSVVGPNTEAFF
TRBJ2-1	NA	TRBD2	TRBV28	TGTGCCAGCAGTTCCCGAACAAGGCTAGCGGGAGTTGTGAATGAGCAGTTCTTC	CASSSRTRLAGVVNEQFF